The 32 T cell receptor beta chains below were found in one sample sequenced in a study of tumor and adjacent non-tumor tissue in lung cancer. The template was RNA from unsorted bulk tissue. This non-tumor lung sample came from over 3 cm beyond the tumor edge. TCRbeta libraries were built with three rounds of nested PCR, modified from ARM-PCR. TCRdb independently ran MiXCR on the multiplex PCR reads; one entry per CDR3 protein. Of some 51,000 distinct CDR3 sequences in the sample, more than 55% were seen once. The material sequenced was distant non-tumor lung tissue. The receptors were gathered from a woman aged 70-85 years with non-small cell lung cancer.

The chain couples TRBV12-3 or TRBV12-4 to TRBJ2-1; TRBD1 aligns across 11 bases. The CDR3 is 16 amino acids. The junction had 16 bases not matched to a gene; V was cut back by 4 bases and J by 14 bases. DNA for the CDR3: TGTGCCAGCAGTTCTGGACAGGGGGCAGGGGGTTTGAAGAAGTTCTTC. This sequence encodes CASSSGQGAGGLKKFF.

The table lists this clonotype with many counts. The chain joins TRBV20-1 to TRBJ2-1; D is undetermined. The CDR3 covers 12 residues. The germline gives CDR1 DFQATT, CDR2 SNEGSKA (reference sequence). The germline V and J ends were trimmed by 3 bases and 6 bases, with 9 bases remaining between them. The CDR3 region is CSASRHSNEQFF. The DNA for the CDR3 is TGCAGTGCTAGCCGACATTCCAATGAGCAGTTCTTC.

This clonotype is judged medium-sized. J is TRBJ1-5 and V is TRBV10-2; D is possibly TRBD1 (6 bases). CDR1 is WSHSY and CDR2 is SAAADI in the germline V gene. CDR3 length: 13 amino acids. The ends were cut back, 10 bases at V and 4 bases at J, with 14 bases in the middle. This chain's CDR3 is CAITGHLNQPQHF. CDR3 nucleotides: TGCGCCATCACGGGACACTTGAATCAGCCCCAGCATTTT.

The CDR3 reads CSTLTAPGQGSVELFF. CDR3 coding DNA: TGCAGCACACTGACAGCCCCGGGACAGGGGTCCGTGGAACTGTTTTTT. The chain couples TRBV29-1 to TRBJ2-2, with 10 bases that match TRBD1. After removal of 8 bases from V and 14 bases from J, the junction contained 23 bases not matched to a gene. The CDR3 totals 16 residues. In germline, CDR1 is SQVTM, CDR2 ANQGSEA.

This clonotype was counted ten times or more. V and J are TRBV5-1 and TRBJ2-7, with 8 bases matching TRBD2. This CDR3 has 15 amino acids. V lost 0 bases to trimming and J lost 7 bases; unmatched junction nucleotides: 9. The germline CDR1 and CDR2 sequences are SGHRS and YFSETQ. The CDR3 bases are TGCGCCAGCAGCTTGGGAGCGGGAGATTCTTTAGAGCAGTACTTC. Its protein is CASSLGAGDSLEQYF.

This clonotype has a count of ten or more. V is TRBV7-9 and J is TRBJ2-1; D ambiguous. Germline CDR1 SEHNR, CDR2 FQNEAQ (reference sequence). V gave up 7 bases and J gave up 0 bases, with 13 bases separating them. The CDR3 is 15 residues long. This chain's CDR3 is CASTPAATSYNEQFF. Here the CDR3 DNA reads TGTGCCAGCACCCCCGCGGCGACCTCCTACAATGAGCAGTTCTTC.

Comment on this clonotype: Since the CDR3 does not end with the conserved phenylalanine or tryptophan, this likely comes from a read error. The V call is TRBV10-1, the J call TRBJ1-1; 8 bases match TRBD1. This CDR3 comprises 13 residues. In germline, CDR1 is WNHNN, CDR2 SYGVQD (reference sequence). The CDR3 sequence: CASRTGLNTEAFL. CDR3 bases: TGTGCCAGCAGGACAGGGTTGAACACTGAAGCTTTCTTG.

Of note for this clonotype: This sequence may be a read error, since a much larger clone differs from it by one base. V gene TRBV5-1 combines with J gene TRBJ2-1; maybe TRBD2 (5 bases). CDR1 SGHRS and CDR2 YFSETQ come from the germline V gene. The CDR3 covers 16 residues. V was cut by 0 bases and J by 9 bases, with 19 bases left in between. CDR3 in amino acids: CASSLAHRAETGEQFF. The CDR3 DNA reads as TGCGCCAGCAGCTTGGCCCATAGAGCGGAGACCGGTGAGCAGTTCTTC.

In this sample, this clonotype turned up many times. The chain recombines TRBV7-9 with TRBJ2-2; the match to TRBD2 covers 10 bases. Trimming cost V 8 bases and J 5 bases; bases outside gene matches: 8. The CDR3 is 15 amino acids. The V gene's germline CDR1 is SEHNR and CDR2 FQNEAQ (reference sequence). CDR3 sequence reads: CASVIAGGGTGELFF. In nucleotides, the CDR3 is TGTGCCAGCGTTATAGCGGGAGGTGGTACCGGGGAGCTGTTTTTT.

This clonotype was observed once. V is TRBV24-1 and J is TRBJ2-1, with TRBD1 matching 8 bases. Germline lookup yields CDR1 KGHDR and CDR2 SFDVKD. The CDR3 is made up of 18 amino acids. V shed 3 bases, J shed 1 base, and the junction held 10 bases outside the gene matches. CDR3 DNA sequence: TGTGCCACCAGTGATCAAGGGACAGGTGCCCGGTCCTACAATGAGCAGTTCTTC. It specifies CATSDQGTGARSYNEQFF.

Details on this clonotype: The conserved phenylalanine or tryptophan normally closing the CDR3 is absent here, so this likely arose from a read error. The CDR3 protein is CASSHGQEYDQYY. In DNA form, the CDR3 reads TGTGCCAGCAGTCACGGACAGGAATACGACCAGTACTAC. This rearrangement joins TRBV6-1 to TRBJ2-7; TRBD1 matches at 7 bases. The CDR3 is 13 residues long. The germline gives CDR1 MNHNS, CDR2 SASEGT.

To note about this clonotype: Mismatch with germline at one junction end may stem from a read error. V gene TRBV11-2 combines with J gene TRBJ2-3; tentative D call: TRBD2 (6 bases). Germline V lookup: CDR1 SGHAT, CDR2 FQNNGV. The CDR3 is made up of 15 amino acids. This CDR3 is CASSFTSSTTDRQYF. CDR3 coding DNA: TGCGCCAGCAGCTTCACTAGCAGTACCACAGATAGGCAGTATTTT.

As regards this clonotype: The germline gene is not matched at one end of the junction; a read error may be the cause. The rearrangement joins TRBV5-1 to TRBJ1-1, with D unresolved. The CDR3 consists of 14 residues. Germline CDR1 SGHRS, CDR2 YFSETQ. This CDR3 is CAGSLALLNTEAFF. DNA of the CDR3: TGCGCCGGCAGTTTGGCCCTCTTGAACACTGAAGCTTTCTTT. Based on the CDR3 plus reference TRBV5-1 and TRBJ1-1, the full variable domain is KAGVTQTPRYLIKTRGQQVTLSCSPISGHRSVSWYQQTPGQGLQFLFEYFSETQRNKGNFPGRFSGRQFSNSRSEMNVSTLELGDSALYLCAGSLALLNTEAFFGQGTRLTVV.

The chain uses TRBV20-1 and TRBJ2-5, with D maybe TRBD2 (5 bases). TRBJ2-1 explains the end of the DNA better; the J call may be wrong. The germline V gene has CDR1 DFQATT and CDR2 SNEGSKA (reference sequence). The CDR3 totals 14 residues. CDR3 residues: CSASTLVDQETQFF. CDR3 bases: TGCAGTGCTAGTACACTAGTGGATCAAGAGACCCAGTTCTTC.

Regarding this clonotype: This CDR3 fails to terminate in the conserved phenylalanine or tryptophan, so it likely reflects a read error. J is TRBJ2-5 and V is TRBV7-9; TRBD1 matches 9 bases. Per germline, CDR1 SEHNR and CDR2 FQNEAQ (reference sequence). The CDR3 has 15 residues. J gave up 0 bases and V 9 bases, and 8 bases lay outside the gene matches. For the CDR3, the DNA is TGTGCCAGTAGCCCCCGGGACAGGGACCAAGAGACCCAGTACATC. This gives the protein CASSPRDRDQETQYI.

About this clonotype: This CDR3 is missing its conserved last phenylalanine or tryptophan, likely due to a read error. The CDR3 DNA reads as TGCAGCGTTGTAGGGAATGTAAAACTGTTTTCT. It is translated as CSVVGNVKLFS. The genes are TRBV29-1 and TRBJ1-4, with D uncertain. Germline loops: CDR1 SQVTM, CDR2 ANQGSEA. This CDR3 region has 11 residues.

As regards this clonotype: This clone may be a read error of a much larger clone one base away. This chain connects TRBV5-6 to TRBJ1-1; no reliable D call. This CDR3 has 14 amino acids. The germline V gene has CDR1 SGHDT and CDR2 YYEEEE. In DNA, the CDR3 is TGTGCCACCAGCACGACCGGACTGAACACTGAAGCTTTCTTT. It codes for CATSTTGLNTEAFF.

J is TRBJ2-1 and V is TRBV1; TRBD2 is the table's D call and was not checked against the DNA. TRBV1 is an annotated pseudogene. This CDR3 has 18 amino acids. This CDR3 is CTSSHGMLAGVLYNEQFF. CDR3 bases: TGCACCAGCAGCCACGGTATGCTAGCGGGAGTCTTGTACAATGAGCAGTTCTTC.

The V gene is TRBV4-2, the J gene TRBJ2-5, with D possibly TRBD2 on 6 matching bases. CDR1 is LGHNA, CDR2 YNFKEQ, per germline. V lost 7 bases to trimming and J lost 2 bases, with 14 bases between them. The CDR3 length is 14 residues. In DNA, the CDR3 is TGTGCCAGCATCCAGGGCCGGGGGCAAGAGACCCAGTACTTC. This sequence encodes CASIQGRGQETQYF.

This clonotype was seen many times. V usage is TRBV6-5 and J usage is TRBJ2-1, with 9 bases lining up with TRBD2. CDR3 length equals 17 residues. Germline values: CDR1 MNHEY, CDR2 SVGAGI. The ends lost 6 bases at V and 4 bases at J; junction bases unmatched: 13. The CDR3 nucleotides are TGTGCCAGCAGCCAAGGGAGGAGACTAGCGGAATACAATGAGCAGTTCTTC. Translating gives CASSQGRRLAEYNEQFF.

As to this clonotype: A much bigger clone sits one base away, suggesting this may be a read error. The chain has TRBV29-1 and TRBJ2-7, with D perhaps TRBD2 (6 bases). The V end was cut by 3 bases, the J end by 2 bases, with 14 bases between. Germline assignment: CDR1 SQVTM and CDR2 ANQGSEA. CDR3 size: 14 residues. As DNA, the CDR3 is TGCAGCGTTGATGGCGGGACCAGCCCCTACGAGCAGTACTTC. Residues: CSVDGGTSPYEQYF.

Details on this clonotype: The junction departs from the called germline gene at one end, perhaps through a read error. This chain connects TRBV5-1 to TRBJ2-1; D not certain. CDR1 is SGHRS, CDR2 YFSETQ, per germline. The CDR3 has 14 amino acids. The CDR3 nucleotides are TGCGCCAGCTCCTTAGCCCATACAAACAATGAGCAGTCCTTC. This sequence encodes CASSLAHTNNEQSF.

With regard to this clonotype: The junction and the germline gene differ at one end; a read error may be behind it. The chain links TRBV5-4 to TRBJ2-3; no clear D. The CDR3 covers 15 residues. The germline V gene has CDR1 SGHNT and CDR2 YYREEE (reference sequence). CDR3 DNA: TGTGCCAGCAGCGGACGGTGCAGGAGCACGGATATGCAGTATTTT. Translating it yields CASSGRCRSTDMQYF. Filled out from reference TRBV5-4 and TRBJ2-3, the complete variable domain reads ETGVTQSPTHLIKTRGQQVTLRCSSQSGHNTVSWYQQALGQGPQFIFQYYREEENGRGNFPPRFSGLQFPNYSSELNVNALELDDSALYLCASSGRCRSTDMQYFGPGTRLTVL.

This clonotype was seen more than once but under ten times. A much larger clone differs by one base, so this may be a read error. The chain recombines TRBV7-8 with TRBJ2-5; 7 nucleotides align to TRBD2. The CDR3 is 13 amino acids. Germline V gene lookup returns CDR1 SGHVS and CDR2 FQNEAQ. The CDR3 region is CVSSPSGRETQYF. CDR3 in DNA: TGTGTCAGCAGCCCTAGCGGAAGGGAGACCCAGTACTTC.

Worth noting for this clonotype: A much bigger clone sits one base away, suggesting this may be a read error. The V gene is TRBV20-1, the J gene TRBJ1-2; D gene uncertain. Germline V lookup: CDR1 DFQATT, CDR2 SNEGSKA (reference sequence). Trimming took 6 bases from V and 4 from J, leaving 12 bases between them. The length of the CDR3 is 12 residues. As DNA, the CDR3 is TGCAGTGCGAAGAACGGTCCCTATGGCTACACCTTC. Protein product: CSAKNGPYGYTF.

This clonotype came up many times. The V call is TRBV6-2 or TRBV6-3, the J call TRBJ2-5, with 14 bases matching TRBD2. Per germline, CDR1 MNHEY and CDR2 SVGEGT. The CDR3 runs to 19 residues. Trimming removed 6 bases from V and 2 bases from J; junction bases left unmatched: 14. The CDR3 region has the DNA TGTGCCAGCAGCTGGGGGACTAGCGGGAGAGCCGGGCGACAAGAGACCCAGTACTTC. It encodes CASSWGTSGRAGRQETQYF.

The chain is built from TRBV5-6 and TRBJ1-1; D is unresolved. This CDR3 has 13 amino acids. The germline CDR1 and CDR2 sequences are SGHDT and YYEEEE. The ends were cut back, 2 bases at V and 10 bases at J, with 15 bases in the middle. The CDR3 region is CASSFRSGDGAFF. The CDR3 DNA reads TGTGCCAGCAGCTTCCGATCGGGAGATGGAGCTTTCTTT. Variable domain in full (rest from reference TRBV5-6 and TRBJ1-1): DAGVTQSPTHLIKTRGQQVTLRCSPKSGHDTVSWYQQALGQGPQFIFQYYEEEERQRGNFPDRFSGHQFPNYSSELNVNALLLGDSALYLCASSFRSGDGAFFGQGTRLTVV.

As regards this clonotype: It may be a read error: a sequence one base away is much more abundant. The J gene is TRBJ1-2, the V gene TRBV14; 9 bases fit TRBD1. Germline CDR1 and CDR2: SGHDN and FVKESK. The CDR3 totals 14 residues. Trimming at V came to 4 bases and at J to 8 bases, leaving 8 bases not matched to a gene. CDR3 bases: TGTGCCAGCAGCCCTCGAACAGGGGGCAGAGGCTACACCTTC. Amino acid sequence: CASSPRTGGRGYTF. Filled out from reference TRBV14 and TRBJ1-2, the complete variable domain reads EAGVTQFPSHSVIEKGQTVTLRCDPISGHDNLYWYRRVMGKEIKFLLHFVKESKQDESGMPNNRFLAERTGGTYSTLKVQPAELEDSGVYFCASSPRTGGRGYTFGSGTRLTVV.

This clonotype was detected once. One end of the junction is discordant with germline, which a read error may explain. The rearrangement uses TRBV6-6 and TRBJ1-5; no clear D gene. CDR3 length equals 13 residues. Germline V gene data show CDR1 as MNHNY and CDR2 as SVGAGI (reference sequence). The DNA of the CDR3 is TGTGCCAGCAACGCGGACCCGAATCAGCCCCAGCGTTTT. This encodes CASNADPNQPQRF.

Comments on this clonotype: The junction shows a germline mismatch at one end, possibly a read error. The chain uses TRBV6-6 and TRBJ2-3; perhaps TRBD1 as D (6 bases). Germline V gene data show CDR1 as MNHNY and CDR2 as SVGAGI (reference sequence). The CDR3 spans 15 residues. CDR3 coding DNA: TGTGCCAGCAGTTCCGGGATAGGGGGTGCTGATACGCAGTACTTT. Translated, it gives CASSSGIGGADTQYF.

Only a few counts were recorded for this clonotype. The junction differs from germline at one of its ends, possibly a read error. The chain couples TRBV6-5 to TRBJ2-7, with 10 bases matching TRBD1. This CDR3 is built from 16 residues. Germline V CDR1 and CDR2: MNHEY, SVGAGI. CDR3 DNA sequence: TGTGCCAGCAGTACAGGGACAGGGGACGGCAATTACGAGCAGTATTTC. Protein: CASSTGTGDGNYEQYF.

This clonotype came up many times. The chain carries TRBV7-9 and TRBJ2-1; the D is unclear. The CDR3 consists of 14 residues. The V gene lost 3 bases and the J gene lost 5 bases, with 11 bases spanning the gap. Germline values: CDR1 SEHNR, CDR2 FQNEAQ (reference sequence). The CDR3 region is CASSLDLRDNEQFF. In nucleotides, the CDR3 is TGTGCCAGCAGCTTGGATCTACGGGACAATGAGCAGTTCTTC.